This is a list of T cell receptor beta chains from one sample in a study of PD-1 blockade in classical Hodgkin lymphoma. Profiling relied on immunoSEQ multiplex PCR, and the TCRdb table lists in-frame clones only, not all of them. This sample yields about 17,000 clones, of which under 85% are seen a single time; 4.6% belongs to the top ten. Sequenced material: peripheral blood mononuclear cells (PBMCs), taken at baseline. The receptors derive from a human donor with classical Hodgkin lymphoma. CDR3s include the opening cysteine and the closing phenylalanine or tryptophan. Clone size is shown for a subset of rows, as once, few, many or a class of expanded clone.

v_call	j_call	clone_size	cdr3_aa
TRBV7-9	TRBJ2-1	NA	CASSLDRAGGPYEQFF
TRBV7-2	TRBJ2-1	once	CASSSLFLSAEQFF
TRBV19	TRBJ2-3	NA	CASSIAMLPSTDTQYF
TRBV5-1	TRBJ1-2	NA	CASSSIRDSLNYGYTF
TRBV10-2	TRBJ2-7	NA	CASSRGNYEQYF
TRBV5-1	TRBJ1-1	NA	CASSFGNTEAFF
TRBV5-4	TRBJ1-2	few	CASRHDGVGYTF
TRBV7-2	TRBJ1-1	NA	CASSLQSRPRMNTEAFF
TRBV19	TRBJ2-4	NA	CASSIPGLDPIQYF
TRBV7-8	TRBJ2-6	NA	CASSLRVSGANVLTF
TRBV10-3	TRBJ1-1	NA	CAISIDSSNTEAFF
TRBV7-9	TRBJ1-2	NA	CASSFQGASYGYTF
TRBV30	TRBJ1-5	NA	CAWSVLGGRINQPQHF
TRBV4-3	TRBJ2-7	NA	CASSAEREGYEQYF
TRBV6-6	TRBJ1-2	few	CASRVDVREFYGYTF
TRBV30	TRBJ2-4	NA	CAWSAGLAGNIQYF
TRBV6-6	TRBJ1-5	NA	CASSYSGAGNQPQHF
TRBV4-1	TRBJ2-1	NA	CASSQGLGPGLAVPSSYNEQFF
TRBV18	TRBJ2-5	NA	CASSLVSQYETQYF
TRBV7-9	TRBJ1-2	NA	CASSSSATLRGYTF
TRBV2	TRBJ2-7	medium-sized	CASRGVGGEPYEQYF
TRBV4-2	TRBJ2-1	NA	CASSQFGTRDNEQFF
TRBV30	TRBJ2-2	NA	CAWSGLLSSITGELFF
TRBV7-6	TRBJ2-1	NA	CASSLGFGEAGNEQFF